Each of the 32 T cell receptor beta chains below was sequenced from the same sample in a study of blood T cell repertoires in COVID-19. TCRdb's table, derived via immunoSEQ multiplex PCR, lists solely in-frame clones and lacks some. Of nearly 400,000 clones in the sample, around 92% are singletons; the top ten hold about 1.7%. Sequencing was done on a sample of PBMCs or T cells enriched from blood (not recorded which). These receptors all come from a woman aged 25 to 39 who had recovered from COVID-19.

The chain carries TRBV30 and TRBJ1-5; D is uncertain. The CDR3 is 13 amino acids. Trimming shortened V by 1 base and J by 6 bases, and 10 bases separated the two germline ends. Germline V CDR1 and CDR2: GTSNPN, SVGIG (reference sequence). The CDR3 spells CAWSGQVGQPQHF. CDR3 in DNA: TGTGCCTGGAGTGGTCAGGTGGGTCAGCCCCAGCATTTT. Using reference TRBV30 and TRBJ1-5 for the parts outside the CDR3, the full variable domain is SQTIHQWPATLVQPVGSPLSLECTVEGTSNPNLYWYRQAAGRGLQLLFYSVGIGQISSEVPQNLSASRPQDRQFILSSKKLLLSDSGFYLCAWSGQVGQPQHFGDGTRLSIL.

As concerns this clone: Different DNA sequences within this sample yield the same CDR3. The chain uses TRBV6-4 and TRBJ1-2; weak D call: TRBD1 (5 bases). Trimming left V 2 bases short and J 7 bases short, with 17 bases between. The CDR3 is 15 amino acids. Germline assignment: CDR1 MRHNA and CDR2 SNTAGT. CDR3 nucleotides: TGTGCCAGCAGTGACACCCCCCAGGGTCTGGGTGGCTACACCTTC. Its protein product is CASSDTPQGLGGYTF.

V and J are TRBV5-4 and TRBJ1-3; 9 nucleotides agree with TRBD1. The CDR3 covers 16 residues. The J segment lost 0 bases and the V segment lost 1 base, leaving 2 bases of the junction unmatched. Germline V gene data show CDR1 as SGHNT and CDR2 as YYREEE (reference sequence). In nucleotides, the CDR3 is TGTGCCAGCAGCTTGTCGACAGGGGGCTCTGGAAACACCATATATTTT. Translated, it gives CASSLSTGGSGNTIYF.

This clone was picked up one time. The chain uses TRBV11-2 and TRBJ2-3; TRBD1 matches at 7 bases. The V gene end was trimmed by 4 bases and the J gene end by 2 bases; junction bases not matched to a gene: 15. The CDR3 length is 18 residues. Germline V lookup: CDR1 SGHAT, CDR2 FQNNGV. CDR3 loop: CASSSPWTIGTDTDTQYF. The CDR3 bases are TGTGCCAGCAGCTCCCCATGGACAATAGGGACAGACACAGATACGCAGTATTTT.

J is TRBJ1-6 and V is TRBV7-2; D remains unclear. CDR3 size: 15 residues. V was clipped by 2 bases and J by 8 bases, with 13 bases between them. Germline lookup yields CDR1 SGHTA and CDR2 FQGNSA. The CDR3 DNA is TGTGCCAGCAGCTTACTCCCTCAGGTGGATTCACCCCTCCACTTT. The encoded protein is CASSLLPQVDSPLHF.

This chain joins TRBV7-2 and TRBJ1-4; no clear D gene. V shed 2 bases and J shed 6 bases, with 7 bases lying between them. The CDR3 length is 13 residues. Germline values: CDR1 SGHTA, CDR2 FQGNSA. In DNA form, the CDR3 reads TGTGCCAGCAGCTTATATAATGATGAAAAACTGTTTTTT. Its translation: CASSLYNDEKLFF.

A note on this clone: Relative to the germline gene, one junction end is altered; a read error may explain this. The genes are TRBV3-1 (or the pseudogene TRBV3-2) and TRBJ2-5, with 7 bases lining up with TRBD1. The length of the CDR3 is 14 residues. The germline CDR1 and CDR2 sequences are LGHDT and YNNKEL (reference sequence). The CDR3 sequence is CASRPDRDQETQYF. In nucleotides, the CDR3 is TGTGCCAGCAGACCCGACAGGGACCAGGAGACCCAGTACTTC.

The chain is built from TRBV18 and TRBJ2-1; weak D call: TRBD2 (5 bases). Germline loops: CDR1 KGHSH, CDR2 LQKENI. This CDR3 spans 16 amino acids. Trimming removed 1 base from V and 1 base from J, with 11 bases in between. CDR3 protein: CASSPLTTISYNEQFF. DNA for the CDR3: TGTGCCAGCTCACCACTGACGACTATATCCTACAATGAGCAGTTCTTC.

The rearrangement joins TRBV2 to TRBJ2-1; TRBD2 matches at 12 bases. Germline-derived CDR1 and CDR2 are SNHLY and FYNNEI. V dropped 5 bases and J dropped 8; count of bases not matched to a gene: 7. This CDR3 region has 15 residues. The CDR3, as DNA: TGTGCCAGCAGTCCGACTAGCGGGAGATTGGATGAGCAGTTCTTC. Translated: CASSPTSGRLDEQFF.

This clone was found once. The chain couples TRBV2 to TRBJ1-1, with a weak D call TRBD1 (6 bases). Trimming took 1 base from V and 7 from J, leaving 13 bases between them. Germline CDR1 and CDR2: SNHLY and FYNNEI. CDR3 size: 14 residues. CDR3 nucleotide sequence: TGTGCCAGCAGTGAAGAGGGGGGGCGGGATGAAGCTTTCTTT. Its protein product is CASSEEGGRDEAFF.

The gene calls are TRBV4-1 and TRBJ1-3; TRBD1 matches 7 bases. Losses at the gene ends were 5 bases for V and 2 bases for J; bases not matched to a gene: 6. Per germline, CDR1 MGHRA and CDR2 YSYEKL. This CDR3 contains 15 residues. The CDR3 spells CASSDTQGAGNTIYF. As DNA, the CDR3 is TGCGCCAGCAGCGATACTCAGGGGGCTGGAAACACCATATATTTT.

The chain has TRBV27 and TRBJ2-7; D remains ambiguous. The V end was cut by 5 bases, the J end by 2 bases, with 13 bases between. CDR1 is MNHEY and CDR2 is SMNVEV in the germline V gene (reference sequence). The CDR3 consists of 14 residues. CDR3 nucleotide sequence: TGTGCCAGCAGTCCGTCCCCGGTTGCCTACGAGCAGTACTTC. Protein product: CASSPSPVAYEQYF.

J is TRBJ2-7 and V is TRBV5-1; 8 bases are a match to TRBD2. The CDR3 totals 16 residues. The ends lost 0 bases at V and 0 bases at J; junction bases unmatched: 5. Germline CDR1 reads SGHRS; CDR2 reads YFSETQ. The CDR3 sequence is CASSLAGGGHSYEQYF. The CDR3, as DNA: TGCGCCAGCAGCTTGGCTGGCGGGGGGCACTCCTACGAGCAGTACTTC. Variable domain in full (rest from reference TRBV5-1 and TRBJ2-7): KAGVTQTPRYLIKTRGQQVTLSCSPISGHRSVSWYQQTPGQGLQFLFEYFSETQRNKGNFPGRFSGRQFSNSRSEMNVSTLELGDSALYLCASSLAGGGHSYEQYFGPGTRLTVT.

The chain is built from TRBV5-1 and TRBJ2-1; TRBD2 aligns across 9 bases. V lost 7 bases, J lost 3 bases, and 8 bases stayed unmatched. Germline V gives CDR1 SGHRS, CDR2 YFSETQ. The CDR3 totals 15 residues. CDR3 sequence reads: CASRPRTSDYNEQFF. The CDR3 DNA reads TGCGCCAGCCGCCCTAGGACTAGCGACTACAATGAGCAGTTCTTC.

The chain links TRBV5-1 to TRBJ2-5; 9 bases line up with TRBD2. CDR1 and CDR2 from the germline V gene are SGHRS and YFSETQ. The CDR3 loop spans 15 amino acids. The V and J ends lost 0 bases and 1 base, in that order; junction bases with no gene match: 1. The CDR3 sequence: CASSLGGGAQETQYF. DNA for the CDR3: TGCGCCAGCAGCTTGGGCGGGGGGGCCCAAGAGACCCAGTACTTC. Variable domain in full (rest from reference TRBV5-1 and TRBJ2-5): KAGVTQTPRYLIKTRGQQVTLSCSPISGHRSVSWYQQTPGQGLQFLFEYFSETQRNKGNFPGRFSGRQFSNSRSEMNVSTLELGDSALYLCASSLGGGAQETQYFGPGTRLLVL.

The chain carries TRBV27 and TRBJ2-3, with D uncertain. The CDR3 sequence is 14 residues long. The germline V gene encodes CDR1 MNHEY and CDR2 SMNVEV (reference sequence). The ends were cut back, 5 bases at V and 1 base at J, with 10 bases in the middle. The CDR3 DNA reads TGTGCCAGCAGTCCCATAGAAGGCACAGATACGCAGTATTTT. Its protein is CASSPIEGTDTQYF.

The J gene is TRBJ2-1, the V gene TRBV4-1, with 7 bases that match TRBD1. CDR1 is MGHRA, CDR2 YSYEKL, per germline. With 4 bases clipped from V and 9 bases from J, the junction kept 15 bases outside the gene matches. The CDR3 contains 16 residues. CDR3 coding DNA: TGCGCCAGCAGCCCGAGGACAGGACAGGCGGAAGGTGAGCAGTTCTTC. This encodes CASSPRTGQAEGEQFF.

In this sample, this clone turned up once. The CDR3, as DNA: TGTGCCAGCTCACCGACAGGGGAGAACACTGAAGCTTTCTTT. It is translated as CASSPTGENTEAFF. The chain employs TRBV18 and TRBJ1-1; 8 nucleotides line up with TRBD1. Looked up from germline, CDR1 is KGHSH and CDR2 is LQKENI. The CDR3 has 14 residues. Trimming cost V 3 bases and J 1 base; bases outside gene matches: 1.

This chain joins TRBV28 and TRBJ2-7; no definite D call. Germline V gene data show CDR1 as MDHEN and CDR2 as SYDVKM. Trimming pared 3 bases from V and 2 bases from J, leaving 20 bases between. This CDR3 comprises 17 residues. This CDR3 reads CASSFRQARRFPYEQYF. CDR3 nucleotides: TGTGCCAGCAGTTTCCGGCAGGCTCGAAGGTTTCCCTACGAGCAGTACTTC.

The V and J genes are TRBV30 and TRBJ1-1; 9 bases match TRBD1. This CDR3 has 14 residues. Looked up from germline, CDR1 is GTSNPN and CDR2 is SVGIG (reference sequence). The V gene end was trimmed by 3 bases and the J gene end by 6 bases; junction bases not matched to a gene: 8. CDR3: CAWSRGQGEAEAFF. Here the CDR3 DNA reads TGTGCCTGGAGCCGGGGACAGGGAGAGGCTGAAGCTTTCTTT.

This clone was seen just once. This chain links TRBV10-3 with TRBJ1-4, with TRBD1 identical over 7 bases. The germline V gene has CDR1 ENHRY and CDR2 SYGVKD. The trim removed 0 bases at V and 7 bases at J, leaving 8 bases unmatched. The CDR3 is 16 residues long. The CDR3 nucleotides are TGTGCCATCAGTGAGTCCCCGACAGGGTTTGTTGAAAAACTGTTTTTT. This sequence encodes CAISESPTGFVEKLFF.

CDR3 in DNA: TGTGCCAGCAGCCATTCAGGGGGACCCCTCCACTTT. It is translated as CASSHSGGPLHF. This chain uses TRBV14 with TRBJ1-6; TRBD1 agrees at 7 bases. Germline-derived CDR1 and CDR2 are SGHDN and FVKESK. Trimming cost V 3 bases and J 12 bases; bases outside gene matches: 2. The CDR3 has 12 residues.

The chain recombines TRBV4-2 with TRBJ2-7; weak D call: TRBD2 (6 bases). This CDR3 region has 17 residues. Germline V CDR1 and CDR2: LGHNA, YNFKEQ. V was shortened by 3 bases and J by 5 bases, with 23 bases between the two germline ends. CDR3 protein: CASSQPLGTPDGHEQYF. The CDR3 coding sequence is TGTGCCAGCAGCCAGCCGCTAGGGACTCCTGACGGCCACGAGCAGTACTTC.

The chain recombines TRBV12-3 or TRBV12-4 with TRBJ1-4; D perhaps matches TRBD1 (5 bases). This CDR3 spans 13 amino acids. V gave up 5 bases and J gave up 8 bases, with 12 bases separating them. CDR3 bases: TGTGCCAGCAGTCAAGGGGTTTTCGAAAAACTGTTTTTT. Its translation: CASSQGVFEKLFF.

V usage is TRBV3-1 (or the pseudogene TRBV3-2) and J usage is TRBJ2-5; D is perhaps TRBD2 (6 bases). Per the germline V gene, CDR1 is LGHDT and CDR2 is YNNKEL (reference sequence). Between the trimmed V and J ends, which lost 1 base and 8 bases, there was a span of 17 bases. This CDR3 is built from 15 residues. As DNA, the CDR3 is TGTGCCAGCAGCCAAGGAGCCCTGTCCGGGGGTACCCAGTACTTC. This sequence encodes CASSQGALSGGTQYF.

The V gene is TRBV27, the J gene TRBJ1-1, with 7 positions matching TRBD1. The CDR3 has 14 residues. From germline, CDR1 is MNHEY and CDR2 SMNVEV (reference sequence). V shed 6 bases and J 0 bases; nucleotides not matched to a gene: 4. The DNA for the CDR3 is TGTGCCAGCAGGGGGACAGCCATGAACACTGAAGCTTTCTTT. Encoded protein: CASRGTAMNTEAFF.

This chain connects TRBV11-1 to TRBJ2-7; D gene uncertain. V lost 1 base and J 1 base, leaving 11 bases between the germline ends. Germline loops: CDR1 SGHAT, CDR2 FQDESV (reference sequence). There are 15 residues in the CDR3. The CDR3 loop reads CASSLESGPSYEQYF. In DNA form, the CDR3 reads TGTGCCAGCAGCTTAGAATCGGGTCCATCCTACGAGCAGTACTTC.

J is TRBJ2-7 and V is TRBV30, with 11 bases identical to TRBD2. The V segment lost 3 bases and the J segment 1 base; nucleotides outside the gene matches: 14. This CDR3 has 18 amino acids. The germline V gene has CDR1 GTSNPN and CDR2 SVGIG (reference sequence). The chain's CDR3 is CAWRVSLAGGSISYEQYF. For the CDR3, the DNA is TGTGCCTGGAGAGTATCTCTAGCGGGGGGATCGATTTCCTACGAGCAGTACTTC.

This chain uses TRBV6-5 with TRBJ1-2; weak D call: TRBD1 (5 bases). The germline CDR1 and CDR2 sequences are MNHEY and SVGAGI. This CDR3 is 15 amino acids long. V dropped 0 bases and J dropped 6 bases, with 14 bases sitting between them. DNA of the CDR3: TGTGCCAGCAGTTACTCGAATGCAGGGATACATGGCTACACCTTC. Protein product: CASSYSNAGIHGYTF.

The V and J genes are TRBV19 and TRBJ1-4; D perhaps matches TRBD1 (6 bases). The CDR3 sequence is 14 residues long. Germline lookup yields CDR1 LNHDA and CDR2 SQIVND (reference sequence). Trimming cost V 5 bases and J 4 bases, with 11 bases left between them. The CDR3 nucleotides are TGTGCCAGTAGTCGGACAGCGGTTAATGAAAAACTGTTTTTT. This encodes CASSRTAVNEKLFF. Full variable domain (outside the CDR3, taken from reference TRBV19 and TRBJ1-4): DGGITQSPKYLFRKEGQNVTLSCEQNLNHDAMYWYRQDPGQGLRLIYYSQIVNDFQKGDIAEGYSVSREKKESFPLTVTSAQKNPTAFYLCASSRTAVNEKLFFGSGTQLSVL.

The chain is built from TRBV4-1 and TRBJ2-7; the match to TRBD1 covers 8 bases. The trim removed 5 bases at V and 8 bases at J, leaving 32 bases unmatched. This CDR3 contains 21 residues. Germline V gene data show CDR1 as MGHRA and CDR2 as YSYEKL. The CDR3 region is CASSEPQHRDRFYRRGPKQYF. The CDR3 coding sequence is TGCGCCAGCAGCGAACCCCAGCACCGGGACAGGTTTTACCGGAGAGGTCCTAAGCAGTACTTC.

Note on this clone: Other DNA sequences of this sample code for an identical CDR3. The chain couples TRBV30 to TRBJ2-7, with 7 bases aligning to TRBD1. From germline, CDR1 is GTSNPN and CDR2 SVGIG (reference sequence). With V trimmed by 0 bases and J by 3 bases, 5 bases remained unmatched. The CDR3 has 14 amino acids. CDR3 loop: CAWSVRTGNYEQYF. CDR3 nucleotides: TGTGCCTGGAGTGTCCGGACAGGTAACTACGAGCAGTACTTC.